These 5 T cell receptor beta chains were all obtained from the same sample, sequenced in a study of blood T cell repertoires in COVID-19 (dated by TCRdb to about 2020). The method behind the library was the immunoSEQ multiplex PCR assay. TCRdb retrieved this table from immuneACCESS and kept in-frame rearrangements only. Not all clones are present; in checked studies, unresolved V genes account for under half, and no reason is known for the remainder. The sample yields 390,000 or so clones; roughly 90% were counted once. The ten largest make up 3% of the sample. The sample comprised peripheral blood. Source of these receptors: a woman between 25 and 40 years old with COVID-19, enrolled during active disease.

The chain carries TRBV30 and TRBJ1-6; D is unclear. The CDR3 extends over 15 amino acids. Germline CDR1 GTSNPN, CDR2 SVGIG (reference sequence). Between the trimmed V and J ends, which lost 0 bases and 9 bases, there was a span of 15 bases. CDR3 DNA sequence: TGTGCCTGGAGTGTATTGGTCGGGGAGGGTTCACCCCTCCACTTT. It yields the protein CAWSVLVGEGSPLHF.

The CDR3 DNA sequence: TGTGCCACCAGTGTCCAGGGGGCCGGATTGGAGACCCAGTACTTC. This gives the protein CATSVQGAGLETQYF. The V call is TRBV24-1, the J call TRBJ2-5; 8 nucleotides align to TRBD1. The CDR3 length is 15 residues. Unmatched junction bases numbered 9, after V lost 5 bases and J lost 5 bases. Germline-derived CDR1 and CDR2 are KGHDR and SFDVKD.

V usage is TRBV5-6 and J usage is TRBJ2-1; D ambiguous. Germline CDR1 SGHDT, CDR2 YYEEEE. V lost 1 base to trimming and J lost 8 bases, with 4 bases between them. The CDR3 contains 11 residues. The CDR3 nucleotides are TGTGCCAGCAGCTTGTCCGATGAGCAGTTCTTC. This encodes CASSLSDEQFF.

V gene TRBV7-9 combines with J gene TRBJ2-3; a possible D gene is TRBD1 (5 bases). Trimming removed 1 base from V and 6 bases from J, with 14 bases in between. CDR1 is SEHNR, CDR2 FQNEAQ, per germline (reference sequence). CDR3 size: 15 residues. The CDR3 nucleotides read TGTGCCAGCAGCTTAGGGCAGGGCGAGCTGGATACGCAGTATTTT. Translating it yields CASSLGQGELDTQYF.

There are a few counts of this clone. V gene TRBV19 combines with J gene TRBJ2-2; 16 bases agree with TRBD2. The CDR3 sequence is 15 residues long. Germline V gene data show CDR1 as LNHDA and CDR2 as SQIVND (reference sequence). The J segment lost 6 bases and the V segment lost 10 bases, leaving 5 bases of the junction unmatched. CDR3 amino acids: CATTGTSGRAGELFF. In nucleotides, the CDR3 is TGTGCCACCACCGGGACTAGCGGGAGGGCCGGGGAGCTGTTTTTT.